These 27 T cell receptor beta chains were all obtained from the same sample, sequenced in a study of tumor-infiltrating lymphocytes in oesophageal squamous cell carcinoma. TCRdb re-called the PCR reads with MiXCR, one entry per CDR3 protein. The sample consists of about 24,000 distinct CDR3 sequences, around 38% of them appearing once. Sequenced: esophageal tumor tissue. The receptor source for this set is a male donor with esophageal squamous cell carcinoma.

The chain employs TRBV7-3 and TRBJ2-7; TRBD2 aligns across 9 bases. The DNA end is more similar to TRBJ2-1, so the J call may be wrong. There are 16 residues in the CDR3. CDR1 is SGHTA and CDR2 is FQGTGA in the germline V gene. The CDR3 nucleotides read TGTGCCAGCAGCCGCAAGGCGGGGGGGCCAAGGGATGAGCAGTTCTTC. It codes for CASSRKAGGPRDEQFF.

Ten or more counts support this clonotype. This chain joins TRBV7-6 and TRBJ1-3; 7 bases match TRBD1. V trimming: 5 bases; J trimming: 0 bases; junction bases outside the gene matches: 7. Germline loops: CDR1 SGHVS, CDR2 FNYEAQ. The CDR3 spans 16 residues. This chain's CDR3 is CASSLGQTFSGNTIYF. CDR3 DNA: TGTGCCAGCAGCCTGGGACAGACTTTCTCTGGAAACACCATATATTTT.

Note on this clonotype: This is likely a read error, given that the CDR3 carries no conserved phenylalanine or tryptophan at its end. The DNA is left out, because the CDR3 cannot be placed on it with certainty; the CDR3 is given as TCRdb lists it. The chain is built from TRBV7-3 and TRBJ2-5; the DNA was not compared with TRBD1, the D call given in the table. Germline V gene lookup returns CDR1 SGHTA and CDR2 FQGTGA. The CDR3 numbers 14 amino acids, ends counted. The CDR3 is CASRLGPLRAVLRA.

The chain recombines TRBV6-9 with TRBJ2-3; TRBD1 matches at 10 bases. Matching the DNA end better, TRBJ2-5 makes the J call doubtful. CDR3 length: 15 residues. Germline CDR1 and CDR2: MNHGY and SVAAGI. CDR3: CASTPGQGTQETQYF. The CDR3 DNA reads as TGTGCCAGCACCCCGGGACAGGGGACTCAAGAGACCCAGTACTTC.

This clonotype was counted many times. This chain uses TRBV12-3 or TRBV12-4 with TRBJ1-3; TRBD1 agrees at 7 bases. The CDR3 extends over 17 amino acids. J lost 4 bases, V lost 6 bases, and 15 bases had no gene match. The CDR3 loop is CASSQGEGAKLGNTIYF. For the CDR3, the DNA is TGTGCCAGCAGCCAAGGGGAGGGGGCAAAACTCGGAAACACCATATATTTT.

This clonotype was seen a handful of times. This CDR3 fails to terminate in the conserved phenylalanine or tryptophan, so it likely reflects a read error. No DNA is shown, since the ends of the CDR3 on it are uncertain; the CDR3 is the one TCRdb lists. The chain employs TRBV5-1 and TRBJ2-5. In germline, CDR1 is SGHRS, CDR2 YFSETQ. The CDR3 is 8 residues long, counting both termini. CDR3 loop: CASSLSER.

Ten or more counts support this clonotype. The chain carries TRBV10-2 and TRBJ2-5; D perhaps matches TRBD1 (5 bases). The CDR3 spans 13 residues. In germline, CDR1 is WSHSY, CDR2 SAAADI. Trimming left V 6 bases short and J 1 base short, with 9 bases between. CDR3 in amino acids: CASSRQRQETQYF. The CDR3 nucleotides read TGCGCCAGCAGCAGACAGCGCCAAGAGACCCAGTACTTC.

The sample holds many counts of this clonotype. The CDR3 carries no conserved terminal phenylalanine or tryptophan, so it likely arises from a read error. The DNA is omitted, as the CDR3 cannot be located on it reliably, and the CDR3 follows TCRdb's listing. This chain uses TRBV6-8 with TRBJ2-6; the D call in the table, TRBD1, was not verified against the DNA. Germline V gene sequence: CDR1 MNHGY, CDR2 SAAAGT. The CDR3 spans 11 amino acids, including both terminal residues. Here the CDR3 reads CWGNGIRDQDM.

By its share, this clonotype is medium-sized. The CDR3, as DNA: TGTGCCAGCAGCCCCCGGTGGTCCCCCTACGAGCAGTACTTC. Translation gives CASSPRWSPYEQYF. This rearrangement joins TRBV7-2 to TRBJ2-7; D uncertain. Germline V gene sequence: CDR1 SGHTA, CDR2 FQGNSA. The CDR3 is made up of 14 amino acids. Between the trimmed V and J ends, which lost 5 bases and 2 bases, there was a span of 13 bases.

This clonotype was counted at least ten times. The chain recombines TRBV27 with TRBJ2-3, with 8 positions matching TRBD2. The CDR3 has 19 amino acids. V was pared by 0 bases and J by 1 base, with 12 bases of the junction left unmatched. Germline CDR1 and CDR2: MNHEY and SMNVEV (reference sequence). CDR3 DNA sequence: TGTGCCAGCAGTTTATCAAGGGCGGGGGGTCCTAATCGCACAGATACGCAGTATTTT. It specifies CASSLSRAGGPNRTDTQYF.

This clonotype has ten or more counts. Written as DNA, the CDR3 is TGTGCCAGCAGCCAAGGACTAGCAGAGACCCAGTACTTC. It codes for CASSQGLAETQYF. The rearrangement uses TRBV3-1 and TRBJ2-5; the match to TRBD2 covers 7 bases. Germline values: CDR1 LGHDT, CDR2 YNNKEL (reference sequence). V lost 1 base to trimming and J lost 4 bases; unmatched junction nucleotides: 0. The CDR3 covers 13 residues.

In its sample, this clonotype was seen many times. The rearrangement links TRBV27 to TRBJ2-2; D is unclear. Germline CDR1 MNHEY, CDR2 SMNVEV (reference sequence). V shed 6 bases and J shed 6 bases, with 5 bases lying between them. There are 11 residues in the CDR3. The DNA of the CDR3 is TGTGCCAGCAGAATCGCCGGGGAGCTGTTTTTT. Translation gives CASRIAGELFF.

The chain is built from TRBV7-4 and TRBJ2-5; D uncertain. The better agreement between TRBJ2-7 and the DNA end casts doubt on the J call. Germline values: CDR1 SGHVT, CDR2 SQSDAQ. The CDR3 has 11 residues. DNA of the CDR3: TGTGCCAGCACCCGACCCCACGAGCAGTACTTC. Its translation is CASTRPHEQYF.

The gene calls are TRBV19 and TRBJ1-5, with TRBD1 as a possible D gene (5 bases). CDR3 length: 14 residues. V dropped 5 bases and J dropped 7 bases, with 15 bases sitting between them. Germline values: CDR1 LNHDA, CDR2 SQIVND (reference sequence). The CDR3 DNA sequence: TGTGCCAGTAGTCTAGGGGAAGTTGGCCAGCCCCAGCATTTT. Residues: CASSLGEVGQPQHF. The complete variable domain, with remaining parts taken from reference TRBV19 and TRBJ1-5, reads DGGITQSPKYLFRKEGQNVTLSCEQNLNHDAMYWYRQDPGQGLRLIYYSQIVNDFQKGDIAEGYSVSREKKESFPLTVTSAQKNPTAFYLCASSLGEVGQPQHFGDGTRLSIL.

This clonotype is medium-sized within its sample. The chain couples TRBV7-6 to TRBJ2-5; 7 bases are a match to TRBD2. CDR3 size: 14 residues. In germline, CDR1 is SGHVS, CDR2 FNYEAQ. V shed 4 bases and J 3 bases; nucleotides not matched to a gene: 5. DNA of the CDR3: TGTGCCAGCAGCTGGGGAGGGCAGAAAGAGACCCAGTACTTC. Translating it yields CASSWGGQKETQYF.

A word on this clonotype: This is likely a read error, given that the CDR3 carries no conserved phenylalanine or tryptophan at its end. Because the CDR3's place on the DNA is in doubt, the DNA is left out and the CDR3 is given as listed by TCRdb. The chain employs TRBV7-9 and TRBJ2-3; the table's D call, TRBD1, has no DNA check behind it. CDR1 and CDR2 (germline): SEHNR, FQNEAQ (reference sequence). The CDR3 extends over 19 residues, inclusive of both ends. Here the CDR3 reads CASSLATGRYGQETQYFGP.

This clonotype was detected ten times or more. The J gene is TRBJ2-1, the V gene TRBV6-1; TRBD1 matches 7 bases. This CDR3 region has 15 residues. The ends lost 6 bases at V and 2 bases at J; junction bases unmatched: 7. CDR1 is MNHNS and CDR2 is SASEGT in the germline V gene. The CDR3 DNA sequence: TGTGCCAGCAGAGCTACAGGGGTGACCTACAATGAGCAGTTCTTC. This sequence encodes CASRATGVTYNEQFF.

This chain links TRBV20-1 with TRBJ2-2, with D hard to call. The CDR3 is made up of 13 amino acids. Deletions cut 5 bases from V and 1 base from J, with 8 bases between. In germline, CDR1 is DFQATT, CDR2 SNEGSKA (reference sequence). The chain's CDR3 is CSAPYKNTGELFF. DNA for the CDR3: TGCAGTGCTCCTTATAAGAACACCGGGGAGCTGTTTTTT.

This clonotype is termed medium-sized. At one end the junction does not follow the germline gene, possibly because of a read error. This chain connects TRBV7-7 to TRBJ2-5, with D hard to call. The CDR3 runs 14 residues. Germline V CDR1 and CDR2: SSHAT, FNYEAQ (reference sequence). The CDR3 region is CASSLDSASWTQYF. The CDR3 DNA reads TGTGCTAGCAGCCTCGACTCGGCCAGTTGGACCCAGTACTTC.

In regard to this clonotype: This could be a read error, since a much larger clone is one nucleotide away. The conserved closing phenylalanine or tryptophan is absent in this CDR3, likely reflecting a read error. CDR3 in DNA: TGTGCCAGCTTAGAGCGCCCCTACGAGCAGTACTCC. It specifies CASLERPYEQYS. This chain links TRBV6-8 with TRBJ2-4, with unresolved D. The J call is doubtful: the DNA matches TRBJ2-7 better. The CDR3 contains 12 residues. Germline V gene sequence: CDR1 MNHGY, CDR2 SAAAGT.

This chain connects TRBV12-3 or TRBV12-4 to TRBJ1-2; D call uncertain. Between the trimmed V and J ends, which lost 8 bases and 4 bases, there was a span of 14 bases. CDR3 size: 13 residues. CDR3 sequence (DNA): TGTGCCAGCCGATCCGGGAACATCTATGGCTACACCTTC. As protein: CASRSGNIYGYTF.

This clonotype appeared once. Since no conserved phenylalanine or tryptophan closes the CDR3, a read error is the likely cause. No DNA is shown, since the ends of the CDR3 on it are uncertain; the CDR3 is the one TCRdb lists. J is TRBJ1-1 and V is TRBV11-1; the table's D gene call, TRBD1, was not cross checked with the DNA. The CDR3 length is 16 residues, termini included. The germline gives CDR1 SGHAT, CDR2 FQDESV (reference sequence). This CDR3 reads CASSPDREERPSTSGQ.

This chain joins TRBV7-8 and TRBJ2-3; perhaps TRBD1 as D (6 bases). The J call is uncertain, as TRBJ1-1 better fits the DNA end. The V gene's germline CDR1 is SGHVS and CDR2 FQNEAQ. The CDR3 runs to 13 residues. The CDR3 loop is CASSTSGATEAFF. CDR3 sequence (DNA): TGTGCCAGCAGTACTTCAGGGGCCACTGAAGCTTTCTTT.

This clonotype was counted at least ten times. The chain links TRBV7-9 to TRBJ2-7; 9 nucleotides agree with TRBD1. The CDR3 consists of 12 residues. Germline CDR1 and CDR2: SEHNR and FQNEAQ (reference sequence). Trimming took 10 bases from V and 3 from J; bases not matched to a gene: 4. The CDR3 sequence: CATGQGNYEQYF. CDR3 nucleotide sequence: TGTGCCACCGGACAGGGGAACTACGAGCAGTACTTC.

This clonotype has at least ten counts. The V call is TRBV6-1, the J call TRBJ1-4; TRBD1 agrees at 12 bases. V lost 8 bases and J lost 8; bases outside the gene matches: 6. The CDR3 is made up of 14 amino acids. Germline V CDR1 and CDR2: MNHNS, SASEGT. In DNA form, the CDR3 reads TGTGCCAGCCGCCGGGACAGGGGGCAGGAAAAACTGTTTTTT. Protein: CASRRDRGQEKLFF.

V usage is TRBV19 and J usage is TRBJ1-4, with 10 bases identical to TRBD1. This CDR3 has 13 amino acids. The J segment lost 5 bases and the V segment lost 8 bases, leaving 2 bases of the junction unmatched. Looked up from germline, CDR1 is LNHDA and CDR2 is SQIVND (reference sequence). The DNA of the CDR3 is TGTGCCAGTCGGACAGGGGGAAATGAAAAACTGTTTTTT. Translating gives CASRTGGNEKLFF.

The V gene is TRBV7-6, the J gene TRBJ2-1; D unresolved. Germline assignment: CDR1 SGHVS and CDR2 FNYEAQ. This CDR3 has 15 residues. V lost 0 bases to trimming and J lost 10 bases, with 16 bases between them. CDR3 DNA sequence: TGTGCCAGCAGCTTAGCTAGCCCCAGAACGGAGGAGCAGTTCTTC. Protein product: CASSLASPRTEEQFF.